The 22 T cell receptor beta chains in this list originate from one sample, sequenced in a study of a mutant IDH1 vaccine in newly diagnosed glioma. This table comes from immunoSEQ multiplex PCR, and its TCRdb copy is limited to in-frame clones, with some not included. The sample lists about 68,000 clones, 75% to 85% occurring once. Sample time point: baseline, week 1 (first vaccination visit). Treatment in this sample: pre-vaccination baseline after standard-of-care therapy. The sample was PBMCs, taken from a glioma patient treated with radiotherapy, temozolomide or both. The receptors were sampled from a man between 45 and 60 years old with glioma.

A remark on this clone: Other nucleotide sequences from this sample produce the same CDR3. The rearrangement joins TRBV29-1 to TRBJ2-7; D is unresolved. The CDR3 length is 12 residues. With 0 bases removed from V and 0 bases from J, the gap between germline ends came to 3 bases. Germline CDR1 SQVTM, CDR2 ANQGSEA. CDR3 nucleotide sequence: TGCAGCGTTGAAGAGAGCTCCTACGAGCAGTACTTC. Translating it yields CSVEESSYEQYF.

CDR3 DNA: TGTGCCAGCAGCGTAGATGCAGGGGTTTATCAGCCCCAGCATTTT. Translated: CASSVDAGVYQPQHF. The rearrangement links TRBV9 to TRBJ1-5; TRBD1 is a possible D gene (6 bases). V was clipped by 0 bases and J by 5 bases, with 12 bases between them. The CDR3 consists of 15 residues. CDR1 is SGDLS, CDR2 YYNGEE, per germline.

The chain employs TRBV10-2 and TRBJ1-1, with TRBD1 as a possible D gene (5 bases). The CDR3 has 13 residues. The V gene lost 8 bases and the J gene lost 3 bases, with 13 bases spanning the gap. Germline V lookup: CDR1 WSHSY, CDR2 SAAADI. The CDR3 nucleotides are TGCGCCAGCGCGGTGGGGGTAGACACTGAAGCTTTCTTT. Translating it yields CASAVGVDTEAFF.

This clone turned up a few times. J is TRBJ1-2 and V is TRBV29-1, with D possibly matching TRBD1 (6 bases). The CDR3 loop spans 12 amino acids. CDR1 is SQVTM, CDR2 ANQGSEA, per germline. V shed 6 bases and J shed 6 bases, with 14 bases lying between them. The CDR3 is CSVAGVRDGYTF. For the CDR3, the DNA is TGCAGCGTAGCAGGGGTGAGAGATGGCTACACCTTC.

The chain carries TRBV7-9 and TRBJ1-5; tentative D call: TRBD1 (5 bases). Germline V gene sequence: CDR1 SEHNR, CDR2 FQNEAQ (reference sequence). This CDR3 has 13 residues. V gave up 3 bases and J gave up 7 bases, with 10 bases separating them. The CDR3 DNA reads as TGTGCCAGCAGCTTCGGGGGAGGCCAGCCCCAGCATTTT. It specifies CASSFGGGQPQHF.

V is TRBV6-1 and J is TRBJ1-4, with TRBD1 matching over 8 bases. The CDR3 covers 14 residues. Germline CDR1 is MNHNS and CDR2 is SASEGT. J was trimmed by 8 bases and V by 9 bases; bases with no gene match: 11. This chain's CDR3 is CASNKQGGWEKLFF. DNA for the CDR3: TGTGCCAGTAATAAACAGGGGGGGTGGGAAAAACTGTTTTTT.

Comments on this clone: Compared with germline, one end of the junction differs, possibly owing to a read error. The chain is built from TRBV5-8 and TRBJ1-5; D uncertain. Germline CDR1 reads SGHTS; CDR2 reads YDEGEE. This CDR3 contains 15 residues. The CDR3 DNA sequence: TGTGCCAGCAGCTTTAGGCGGGGAAGCAGTCAGCCCCAGCATTTT. It translates to CASSFRRGSSQPQHF.

The genes are TRBV9 and TRBJ2-7, with 7 bases that match TRBD2. V shed 4 bases and J 2 bases; nucleotides not matched to a gene: 3. Germline V CDR1 and CDR2: SGDLS, YYNGEE. The CDR3 loop spans 13 amino acids. Here the CDR3 reads CASSRGEAYEQYF. The CDR3 DNA follows: TGTGCCAGCAGCCGGGGGGAGGCCTACGAGCAGTACTTC.

The CDR3 protein is CASRGGGGYTF. CDR3 nucleotides: TGCGCCAGCAGGGGTGGTGGAGGCTACACCTTC. V and J are TRBV4-1 and TRBJ1-2; D gene uncertain. Germline CDR1 is MGHRA and CDR2 is YSYEKL. This CDR3 region has 11 residues. V lost 6 bases to trimming and J lost 8 bases, with 10 bases between them.

Here the CDR3 reads CASRRTGTREANEQFF. The CDR3 nucleotides are TGTGCCAGTAGGCGGACCGGGACGAGGGAGGCAAATGAGCAGTTCTTC. The chain couples TRBV19 to TRBJ2-1, with D perhaps matching TRBD2 (6 bases). Trimming took 6 bases from V and 7 from J, leaving 22 bases between them. This CDR3 contains 16 residues. Germline-derived CDR1 and CDR2 are LNHDA and SQIVND (reference sequence).

The CDR3 coding sequence is TGTGCCAGTAGTATTAGGTCAACGGGCGAAAAACTGTTTTTT. Protein product: CASSIRSTGEKLFF. V is TRBV19 and J is TRBJ1-4; D is unclear. Per the germline V gene, CDR1 is LNHDA and CDR2 is SQIVND (reference sequence). The length of the CDR3 is 14 residues. V lost 3 bases to trimming and J lost 8 bases, with 13 bases between them.

This rearrangement joins TRBV7-2 to TRBJ1-1; TRBD1 is a possible D gene (6 bases). In germline, CDR1 is SGHTA, CDR2 FQGNSA. The CDR3 runs 14 residues. The V end was cut by 4 bases, the J end by 4 bases, with 13 bases between. CDR3 loop: CASSSQGWGTEAFF. The CDR3 coding sequence is TGTGCCAGCAGCTCTCAGGGGTGGGGCACTGAAGCTTTCTTT.

Written as DNA, the CDR3 is TGTGCCAGCAGCTTGTTCAGACACCAGAACACTGAAGCTTTCTTT. Translating gives CASSLFRHQNTEAFF. The chain couples TRBV5-4 to TRBJ1-1, with D hard to call. Germline CDR1 is SGHNT and CDR2 is YYREEE (reference sequence). CDR3 size: 15 residues. Trimming pared 1 base from V and 1 base from J, leaving 11 bases between.

The V gene is TRBV7-2, the J gene TRBJ1-2, with TRBD1 identical over 8 bases. CDR1 is SGHTA and CDR2 is FQGNSA in the germline V gene. Losses at the gene ends were 2 bases for V and 7 bases for J; bases not matched to a gene: 9. The CDR3 contains 15 residues. In DNA, the CDR3 is TGTGCCAGCAGCTTAATCGACAGGGGCGGGCGTGGCTACACCTTC. Translating gives CASSLIDRGGRGYTF. The full variable domain, its missing parts supplied by reference TRBV7-2 and TRBJ1-2, is GAGVSQSPSNKVTEKGKDVELRCDPISGHTALYWYRQSLGQGLEFLIYFQGNSAPDKSGLPSDRFSAERTGGSVSTLTIQRTQQEDSAVYLCASSLIDRGGRGYTFGSGTRLTVV.

J is TRBJ1-3 and V is TRBV6-1; D is unclear. CDR1 is MNHNS, CDR2 SASEGT, per germline. This CDR3 region has 11 residues. The V gene lost 5 bases and the J gene lost 8 bases, with 7 bases spanning the gap. CDR3 region: CASSRSDTIYF. DNA of the CDR3: TGTGCCAGCAGTCGGAGTGACACCATATATTTT.

The chain is built from TRBV7-2 and TRBJ2-7; possible D gene TRBD1, 5 bases. CDR3 length: 14 amino acids. Germline lookup yields CDR1 SGHTA and CDR2 FQGNSA. Trimming took 5 bases from V and 4 from J, leaving 15 bases between them. The CDR3 loop is CASSPRQGQYEQYF. CDR3 bases: TGTGCCAGCAGCCCACGCCAGGGTCAATACGAGCAGTACTTC.

V usage is TRBV5-1 and J usage is TRBJ2-6; D is unresolved. Germline loops: CDR1 SGHRS, CDR2 YFSETQ. V lost 6 bases and J lost 4, with 8 bases in between. The CDR3 runs to 13 residues. CDR3 in amino acids: CASTPPGANVLTF. DNA of the CDR3: TGCGCCAGCACCCCACCCGGGGCCAACGTCCTGACTTTC.

This clone was seen a few times. J is TRBJ1-1 and V is TRBV12-5; 8 bases are a match to TRBD1. Germline V CDR1 and CDR2: LGHNT, FRNRAP. V was pared by 7 bases and J by 5 bases, with 12 bases of the junction left unmatched. CDR3 length: 15 amino acids. The CDR3 is CASASGQGGLTEAFF. CDR3 coding DNA: TGTGCTAGTGCCTCAGGACAGGGTGGTTTAACTGAAGCTTTCTTT.

This clone has only a few counts. V usage is TRBV11-3 and J usage is TRBJ2-7, with D hard to call. This CDR3 comprises 15 residues. CDR1 and CDR2 (germline): SGHNT, YENEEA. V lost 0 bases to trimming and J lost 2 bases, with 11 bases between them. CDR3 residues: CASSLDQSRAYEQYF. The CDR3 nucleotides read TGTGCCAGCAGCTTAGATCAAAGTAGGGCCTACGAGCAGTACTTC.

The CDR3 nucleotides are TGCAGTGCCAATCGGGGGTACGAGCAGTACTTC. As protein: CSANRGYEQYF. The V call is TRBV20-1, the J call TRBJ2-7, with a weak D call TRBD2 (6 bases). In germline, CDR1 is DFQATT, CDR2 SNEGSKA (reference sequence). The CDR3 has 11 amino acids. V was trimmed by 6 bases and J by 4 bases, leaving 10 bases between them.

The chain employs TRBV7-9 and TRBJ2-7; weak D call: TRBD1 (5 bases). There are 15 residues in the CDR3. V lost 0 bases to trimming and J lost 2 bases, with 11 bases between them. Per germline, CDR1 SEHNR and CDR2 FQNEAQ (reference sequence). As DNA, the CDR3 is TGTGCCAGCAGCTTAGCAAAGGGGCCTACCTACGAGCAGTACTTC. It encodes CASSLAKGPTYEQYF.

The rearrangement joins TRBV14 to TRBJ1-2, with D possibly matching TRBD1 (5 bases). The CDR3 consists of 15 residues. V dropped 1 base and J dropped 4 bases, with 13 bases sitting between them. CDR1 is SGHDN, CDR2 FVKESK, per germline. CDR3 loop: CASSQAPDSTYGYTF. Here the CDR3 DNA reads TGTGCCAGCAGCCAAGCCCCCGACAGCACCTATGGCTACACCTTC.